The 11 T cell receptor beta chains below come from one sample, sequenced in a study of blood T cell repertoires in COVID-19. Using immunoSEQ multiplex PCR, the repertoire was profiled, and TCRdb retains in-frame clones only, with some absent. Of 30,000 to 40,000 clones in the sample, over 80% were seen once. Sequenced sample: peripheral blood. Source of these receptors: a man between 50 and 59 years old with active COVID-19.

CDR3 DNA: TGTGCCAGCAGCCCCCACCCGGGACACAACTACGAGCAGTACTTC. Its protein product is CASSPHPGHNYEQYF. The chain uses TRBV9 and TRBJ2-7; tentatively, D is TRBD1 (6 bases). Germline lookup yields CDR1 SGDLS and CDR2 YYNGEE. With 4 bases removed from V and 3 bases from J, the gap between germline ends came to 17 bases. The CDR3 spans 15 residues.

The chain has TRBV19 and TRBJ2-7; D is possibly TRBD2 (7 bases). Per germline, CDR1 LNHDA and CDR2 SQIVND (reference sequence). Deletions cut 1 base from V and 4 bases from J, with 23 bases between. The CDR3 runs 18 residues. CDR3 residues: CASSIAGGFSAAIYEQYF. CDR3 nucleotide sequence: TGTGCCAGTAGTATAGCGGGGGGCTTCTCCGCGGCGATATACGAGCAGTACTTC.

This sequence joins TRBV6-2 or TRBV6-3 and TRBJ2-2; TRBD1 agrees at 8 bases. The CDR3 spans 15 residues. Germline loops: CDR1 MNHEY, CDR2 SVGEGT. V lost 5 bases, J lost 6 bases, and 8 bases stayed unmatched. The CDR3 sequence: CASSPRQGYSGELFF. DNA for the CDR3: TGTGCCAGCAGTCCCCGACAGGGGTATTCCGGGGAGCTGTTTTTT.

By frequency in the sample, this clone is medium-sized (0.01 to 0.1%). V is TRBV19 and J is TRBJ1-2, with TRBD1 as a possible D gene (5 bases). The V and J ends lost 9 bases and 7 bases respectively, with 21 bases between them. Germline CDR1 LNHDA, CDR2 SQIVND (reference sequence). The CDR3 has 14 residues. Written as DNA, the CDR3 is TGTGCCAGCTTCCCACAGGACGCTTACGGTGGCTACACCTTC. Residues: CASFPQDAYGGYTF.

V gene TRBV2 combines with J gene TRBJ2-2, with D unresolved. The germline V and J ends were trimmed by 2 bases and 1 base, with 2 bases remaining between them. The CDR3 is 13 residues long. Per the germline V gene, CDR1 is SNHLY and CDR2 is FYNNEI. CDR3 nucleotide sequence: TGTGCCAGCAGTGAACAGAACACCGGGGAGCTGTTTTTT. Protein sequence: CASSEQNTGELFF.

The chain carries TRBV6-1 and TRBJ2-5; weak D call: TRBD1 (5 bases). The germline gives CDR1 MNHNS, CDR2 SASEGT. The ends were cut back, 1 base at V and 7 bases at J, with 16 bases in the middle. The CDR3 covers 15 residues. CDR3 in DNA: TGTGCCAGCAGTGAAGGCCTATTTGGGGCCGGGACCCAGTACTTC. Protein: CASSEGLFGAGTQYF.

The gene calls are TRBV7-2 and TRBJ2-3, with TRBD2 identical over 13 bases. The CDR3 spans 16 residues. Losses at the gene ends were 5 bases for V and 2 bases for J; bases not matched to a gene: 4. Germline CDR1 SGHTA, CDR2 FQGNSA. The CDR3 sequence: CASSQGLAGHTDTQYF. DNA for the CDR3: TGTGCCAGCAGCCAGGGACTAGCGGGGCACACAGATACGCAGTATTTT.

V gene TRBV27 combines with J gene TRBJ1-4; D gene ambiguous. Germline V lookup: CDR1 MNHEY, CDR2 SMNVEV (reference sequence). The CDR3 spans 14 residues. Trimming removed 6 bases at V and 6 bases at J, with 14 bases between. The CDR3 region has the DNA TGTGCCAGCAGCGACGTTTGGGGAGATGAAAAACTGTTTTTT. Translated, it gives CASSDVWGDEKLFF.

The CDR3 bases are TGTGCCAGCACCCAAAGGGACTCCGCCTCCGGGGAGCTGTTTTTT. Translation: CASTQRDSASGELFF. The rearrangement uses TRBV7-9 and TRBJ2-2; the D gene is possibly TRBD2 (6 bases). CDR1 is SEHNR and CDR2 is FQNEAQ in the germline V gene (reference sequence). CDR3 length equals 15 residues. The ends were cut back, 7 bases at V and 6 bases at J, with 18 bases in the middle.

V usage is TRBV7-8 and J usage is TRBJ2-1; D not certain. Germline CDR1 and CDR2: SGHVS and FQNEAQ. V gave up 2 bases and J gave up 3 bases, with 11 bases separating them. CDR3 length: 15 residues. CDR3 in DNA: TGTGCCAGCAGCTTACAGGCAAGTCTCTACAATGAGCAGTTCTTC. Amino acids: CASSLQASLYNEQFF.

The chain carries TRBV6-2 or TRBV6-3 and TRBJ2-5; 7 nucleotides line up with TRBD2. The CDR3 has 14 amino acids. Germline CDR1 reads MNHEY; CDR2 reads SVGEGT. The V gene end was trimmed by 0 bases and the J gene end by 3 bases; junction bases not matched to a gene: 1. CDR3 sequence reads: CASSYSRGEETQYF. The CDR3 DNA is TGTGCCAGCAGTTACTCCCGGGGGGAAGAGACCCAGTACTTC.